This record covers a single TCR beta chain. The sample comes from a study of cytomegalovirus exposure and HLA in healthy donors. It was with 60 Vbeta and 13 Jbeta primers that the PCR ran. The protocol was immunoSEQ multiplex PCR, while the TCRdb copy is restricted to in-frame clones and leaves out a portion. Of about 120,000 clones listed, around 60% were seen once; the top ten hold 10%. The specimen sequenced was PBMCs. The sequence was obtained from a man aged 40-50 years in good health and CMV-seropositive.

The CDR3 region is CASSLDTRSLDTQYF. The CDR3 DNA reads as TGTGCCAGCAGCTTGGACACCCGATCGCTGGATACGCAGTATTTT. The rearrangement joins TRBV5-4 to TRBJ2-3, with D hard to call. The CDR3 totals 15 residues. Looked up from germline, CDR1 is SGHNT and CDR2 is YYREEE (reference sequence). Deletions cut 0 bases from V and 6 bases from J, with 14 bases between.